This T cell receptor beta chain was identified in a study of CD8 T cells in Susac syndrome. Study summary: Blood was drawn from patients with Susac syndrome. At that point, they were therapy-naive, on corticosteroids, or on intravenous immunoglobulin alone.

The CDR3 contains 14 residues. V was cut by 4 bases and J by 5 bases, with 14 bases left in between. Looked up from germline, CDR1 is LGHDT and CDR2 is YNNKEL (reference sequence). Reverse transcription of roughly 0.45 to 1 ug RNA used random hexamers. MiXCR was run by TCRdb on the immunoSEQ multiplex PCR reads, yielding one entry per CDR3 protein. The table lists around 180,000 distinct CDR3 sequences, roughly 94% of them singletons. The sequencing input was CD4+ T cells from PBMCs. This chain links TRBV3-1 with TRBJ2-5; D unclear. The source is a human donor with Susac syndrome. DNA of the CDR3: TGTGCCAGCAGCCTCCAGTTCCCTGGGGAGACCCAGTACTTC. Translating gives CASSLQFPGETQYF.